This T cell receptor beta chain was captured by sequencing in a study of cytomegalovirus exposure and HLA in healthy donors (dated by TCRdb to the late 2010s). A note on the overall study: An earlier analysis of approximately 640 of the donors reported 250 to 300 Gb of sequence data and 117 million unique TCR beta sequences from some 180 million T cells. The study combined high-throughput TCR immunosequencing, statistical association of individual TCRs with disease status, and machine learning to predict cytomegalovirus infection status. In the later analysis, no new phenotypic data were used to find candidate immune exposures; instead, reliance was placed on TCR beta sequences and their occurrence across donors. In a later genetic analysis, genome-wide SNP genotypes for about three fifths of the roughly 670 donors were used, and that subset was treated as a discovery cohort. Of the roughly 410 genotyped donors, over 80% were placed in the genetic ancestry cluster associated with self-reported Caucasian donors. Typing coverage varied by locus: roughly 620-640 donors for A, B, C, DRB1 and DQB1; more than 500 for DQA1; 600 to 610 for DPA1; 450 to 480 for DPB1. Using immunosequencing, the study profiled T cell repertoires from about 610 subjects and related those repertoires to cytomegalovirus serostatus. Across some 400 genotyped donors of the cohort, an average of about 250,000 unique TCR beta nucleotide sequences per donor were sequenced, and about a sixth of those sequences were non-productive. A handful of DR-DQ haplotypes were handled as single units for association and clustering because linkage in the cohort was strong. HLA typing included class I and class II loci at four-digit resolution. An earlier analysis of some 500 of the donors applied high-throughput TCR beta sequencing to assess whether each TCR beta V gene segment acted as functional or pseudogenic. An early release covering 550 to 650 HLA-typed donors comprised approximately 300 gigabases of sequencing data and about 90 million unique TCR sequences. Every repertoire in the discovery cohort had been generated on one and the same sequencing platform. The study aimed to test whether cataloging public T cell receptors could reveal signatures of past pathogen exposure. Alongside the repertoire data, information on donor age, sex, ethnicity and CMV serostatus was compiled. A later analysis re-analyzed previously published TCR beta repertoires from roughly 690 donors and added high-resolution HLA genotyping to study TCR occurrence patterns. A separate validation cohort of more than 100 different subjects was used in addition to the roughly 640-subject first cohort. Findings and caveats that apply to the study as a whole: The earlier analysis of a few hundred of the donors excluded roughly 17 rarely observed V segments, including chromosome 9 orphons, because counts were too low. Because HLA typing was missing for some donors at each locus, association tests included only the typed subset. In both the original and validation cohorts, the classifier was reported to diagnose cytomegalovirus status with high specificity and sensitivity. In a later analysis, several top co-occurrence clusters were reported to appear linked to parvovirus B19, influenza, CMV and Epstein-Barr virus. A later analysis found that HLA-associated TCR beta chains were more clonally expanded and had lower generation probabilities than equally common non-associated chains. In an earlier analysis of about 540 of the donors, most TCR beta V segments were observed in productive rearrangements about 87% or about 30% of the time, broadly matching IMGT annotations. According to a later analysis, most CMV-associated TCR beta chains appeared to be HLA-restricted, and the HLA associations seemed to be driven largely by CMV exposure. Only TCR beta chains were sequenced in this cohort, and the absence of alpha or paired-chain data limited detectable features. According to the authors, the approach could potentially be generalized to other disease states and immunological phenotypes. Compared with the approximately 670-donor mean, donors in an Asian-associated ancestry cluster had fewer N-insertions in productive TCRs, according to a later genetic analysis. Some IMGT-functional V segments, including TRBV6-2 and TRBV6-3, could not be told apart with the 87-base-pair reads, so those segments were excluded. In a later genetic analysis, a missense DCLRE1C variant was associated with V-gene and J-gene trimming of TCR beta chains, and the association was replicated in an independent cohort. In a later analysis, the rate of TCR association differed among HLA loci, with DRB1 alleles having the most associated TCRs and HLA-C alleles having the fewest. The study listed 170 or so TCR beta chains as associated with cytomegalovirus. Correlated functional status among segregating V segments might be attributable to linkage disequilibrium, but an unknown experimental factor could not be ruled out. In vitro tests confirmed that a few of the cytomegalovirus-associated TCR beta chains recognize cytomegalovirus antigens. When HLA alleles, especially DR and DQ, strongly co-occurred, TCR associations were difficult to assign to individual alleles. The sequencing pipeline was judged likely to have produced a cluster of highly shared sequence variants as a technical artifact. The presence/absence analyses assumed that sequencing depth was roughly uniform across donors, and that assumption may not be true. Across donors, most TCR sequences were observed very rarely, whereas some public TCRs were present in many individuals. A further reported finding was that TCR beta sequences accurately predicted the HLA-A and HLA-B alleles for most subjects in the first cohort. CMV serostatus was the only immune exposure information available for the cohort. At a false discovery rate of 0.05, a later analysis linked under 20,000 TCR beta sequences to specific HLA alleles.

The cohort was made up of roughly 670 healthy bone marrow donors. All cohort members were sampled while nominally healthy, although unrecorded immune exposures were likely present. The donor was CMV seronegative and was included in the group of a few hundred seronegative cohort members. A peripheral blood sample was provided by each donor, and peripheral blood mononuclear cells were used for TCR beta sequencing. Genomic DNA extraction from the blood cell samples was performed with the Qiagen DNeasy Blood Extraction Kit. As regards this clone: Its specific antigen is unknown. Per-base quality was not reported, and no clone a single base away is much larger than it.

V trim: 7 bases; J trim: 2 bases; unmatched bases: 13. The germline V gene (reference sequence) gives CDR1 as LNHDA and CDR2 as SQIVND. Spanning cysteine to phenylalanine, the CDR3 consists of 16 amino acids. Here the CDR3 DNA is all that survives: 48 bases in frame from base 1. Libraries were constructed by the immunoSEQ multiplex PCR assay. The multiplex PCR relied on a mix of 60 forward primers for TCR Vbeta segments and 13 reverse primers for TCR Jbeta segments. Amplification of the CDR3 region of rearranged TCR beta genes was performed with a multiplex PCR assay on genomic DNA. Amplified TCR beta libraries were sequenced as 87-base-pair reads on the Illumina HiSeq System. As for the authors' bioinformatics: Across the 600 to 700 repertoires, a later analysis counted approximately 75 million unique TCR beta chains, approximately 10 million of which were shared by at least two donors. A nearest-neighbor algorithm error-corrected the raw reads and collapsed the reads into unique sequences, merging closely related sequences to remove PCR and sequencing errors. CDR3 sequences were aligned to IMGT reference sequences to assign V, D and J gene segments. For a sequence to be retained, a match of at least six nucleotides was required to both a V gene segment and a J gene segment. A rearrangement was called productive if the CDR3 had no stop codons and remained in frame with V and J, and every other rearrangement was called non-productive. CDR3 was defined according to IMGT convention as the region running from the second conserved V-encoded cysteine to the conserved J-encoded phenylalanine. Sequences without an unambiguous match to a single V gene segment were excluded from the earlier analysis of a few hundred of the donors. An earlier analysis of some 500 of the donors classified V segments as functional when productive rearrangements were above 56.7% and as segregating when the standard deviation between donors was above 5%. A statistical classification framework was built for diagnosing cytomegalovirus status from the catalog of TCR beta chain sequences. A later analysis assigned V and J genes by comparing TCR nucleotide sequences with IMGT/GENE-DB human TR gene sequences. Using the TCRdist pipeline, a later analysis assigned CDR3 sequences along with most-parsimonious VDJ recombination scenarios. In a later analysis, each TCR beta chain was defined by its CDR3 amino acid sequence together with its V-gene family, and reads without a unique V-gene family were excluded. In a later analysis, around 650 highly shared, low-generation-probability nucleotide sequences were removed to address suspected cross-contamination and a sequencing artifact. A later analysis calculated a clonal expansion index for each public chain from normalized within-repertoire ranks of inferred template counts. A later analysis computed generation probabilities with a VDJ recombination model fitted to out-of-frame rearrangements, and checked the results against IGoR. A later analysis scored TCR-TCR, TCR-HLA and TCR-CMV co-occurrence with hypergeometric tests, applying a repertoire-size bias correction to TCR pairs. False discovery rates were estimated in a later analysis by permuting HLA or CMV assignments 20 times. In a later analysis, co-occurring TCRs were grouped using DBSCAN, with TCRdist sequence similarity added in when clustering inside HLA-allele-positive subsets. Repertoires with fewer than 30,000 or more than 120,000 public chains were left out of co-occurrence clustering, as were about 5 repertoires with anomalous nucleotide sharing. The table was pulled from immuneACCESS by TCRdb, which kept in-frame rearrangements only. Such tables lose some clones; where checked, under half of the loss comes from unresolved V genes, and the rest has no known cause. V, J and clone size are those of that table, while D and trimming were read from the DNA. The table for this sample lists approximately 74,000 clones; approximately 75% of them were counted only once. Around 7% of the sample comes from the top ten.

The source of this sequence is a woman aged 35 to 49 in good health and CMV-seronegative. The chain is assembled from TRBV19 and TRBJ1-2; 7 of the junction bases match TRBD1. Sequencing was done on a sample of PBMCs. The CDR3 in this case is CASITTGTALNYGYTF. The sequenced DNA: TGTGCCAGTATTACCACCGGGACAGCTCTAAACTATGGCTACACCTTC.